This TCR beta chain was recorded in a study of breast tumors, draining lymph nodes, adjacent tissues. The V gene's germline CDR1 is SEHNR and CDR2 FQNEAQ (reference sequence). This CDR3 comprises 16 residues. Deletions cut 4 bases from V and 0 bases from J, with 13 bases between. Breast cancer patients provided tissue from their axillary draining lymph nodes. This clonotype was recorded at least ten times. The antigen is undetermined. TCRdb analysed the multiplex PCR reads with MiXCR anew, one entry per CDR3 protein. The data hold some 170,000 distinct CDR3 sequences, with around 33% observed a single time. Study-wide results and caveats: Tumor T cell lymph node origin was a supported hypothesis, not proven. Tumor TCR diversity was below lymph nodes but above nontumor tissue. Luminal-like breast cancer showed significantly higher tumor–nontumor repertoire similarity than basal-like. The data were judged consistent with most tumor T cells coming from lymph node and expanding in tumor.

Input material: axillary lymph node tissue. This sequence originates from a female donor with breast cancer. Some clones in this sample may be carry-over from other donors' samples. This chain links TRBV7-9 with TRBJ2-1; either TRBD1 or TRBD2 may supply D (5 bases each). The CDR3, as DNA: TGTGCCAGCAGCTCGCGAGGGGCGGCCTCCTACAATGAGCAGTTCTTC. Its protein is CASSSRGAASYNEQFF.